This TCR beta chain was documented in a study of cytomegalovirus exposure and HLA in healthy donors. Notes on the study in general: Association with HLA alleles at 0.05 false discovery rate was found for 16,951 TCR beta sequences in a later analysis. High specificity and sensitivity for cytomegalovirus status were reported for the classifier. Earlier results showed most TCR beta V segments being productive about 90% or about 30% of the time. Among the CMV-associated chains, three were confirmed in vitro as specific for CMV antigens.

The PCR ran on 60 Vbeta and 13 Jbeta primers. Repertoires were generated with immunoSEQ multiplex PCR, while TCRdb's copy carries only in-frame clones and drops some. The data show around 130,000 clones, under 85% seen once. CDR3 length: 13 residues. CDR1 and CDR2 from the germline V gene are MNHEY and SVGAGI. With 4 bases clipped from V and 5 bases from J, the junction kept 3 bases outside the gene matches. Turning to this clone: Its antigen is still unknown.

The source is a man younger than 30 in good health and CMV-seropositive. The chain combines TRBV6-5 with TRBJ1-1, with 8 bases lining up with TRBD1. The sample taken for sequencing was PBMCs. The CDR3 here is CASSFTGGTEAFF. The DNA of the CDR3 is TGTGCCAGCAGTTTTACAGGGGGAACTGAAGCTTTCTTT.